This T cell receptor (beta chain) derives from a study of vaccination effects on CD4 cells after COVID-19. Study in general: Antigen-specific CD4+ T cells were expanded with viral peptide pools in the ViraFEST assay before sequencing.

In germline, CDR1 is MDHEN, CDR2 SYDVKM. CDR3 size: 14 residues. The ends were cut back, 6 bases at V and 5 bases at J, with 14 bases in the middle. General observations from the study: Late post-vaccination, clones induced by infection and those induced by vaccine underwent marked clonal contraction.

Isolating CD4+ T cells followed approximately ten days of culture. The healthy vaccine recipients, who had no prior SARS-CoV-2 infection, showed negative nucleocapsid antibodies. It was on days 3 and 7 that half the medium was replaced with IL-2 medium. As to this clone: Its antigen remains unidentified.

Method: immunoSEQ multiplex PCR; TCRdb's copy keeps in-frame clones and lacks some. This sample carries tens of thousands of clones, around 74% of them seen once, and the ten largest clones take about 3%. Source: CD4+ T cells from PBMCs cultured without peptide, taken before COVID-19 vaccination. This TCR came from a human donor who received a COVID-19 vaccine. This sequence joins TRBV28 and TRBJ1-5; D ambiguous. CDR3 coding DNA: TGTGCCAGCAGCCTAGGAGGAGACTATCAGCCCCAGCATTTT. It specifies CASSLGGDYQPQHF.